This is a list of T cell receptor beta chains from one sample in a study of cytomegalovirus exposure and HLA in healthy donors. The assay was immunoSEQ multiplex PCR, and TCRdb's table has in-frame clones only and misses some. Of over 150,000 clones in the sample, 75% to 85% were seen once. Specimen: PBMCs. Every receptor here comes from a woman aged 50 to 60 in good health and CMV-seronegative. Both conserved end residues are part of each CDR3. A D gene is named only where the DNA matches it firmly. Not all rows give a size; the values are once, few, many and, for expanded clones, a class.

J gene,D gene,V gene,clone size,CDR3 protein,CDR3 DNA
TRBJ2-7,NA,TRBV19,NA,CASSAGGGRYEQYF,TGTGCCAGTAGCGCCGGAGGGGGCCGTTACGAGCAGTACTTC
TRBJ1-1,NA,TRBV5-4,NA,CASSLGVVDTEAFF,TGTGCCAGCAGCCTGGGAGTCGTTGACACTGAAGCTTTCTTT
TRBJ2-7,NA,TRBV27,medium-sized,CASSPSGGTLYEQYF,TGTGCCAGCAGTCCGAGCGGAGGTACCTTGTACGAGCAGTACTTC
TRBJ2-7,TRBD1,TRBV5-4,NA,CASSSGQGTVEQYF,TGTGCCAGCAGCTCTGGACAGGGGACAGTCGAGCAGTACTTC
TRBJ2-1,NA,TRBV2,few,CASSADGNVYNEQFF,TGTGCCAGCAGTGCTGACGGGAACGTCTACAATGAGCAGTTCTTC
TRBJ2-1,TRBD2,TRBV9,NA,CASSALAGRSEQFF,TGTGCCAGCAGCGCCCTAGCGGGCCGAAGTGAGCAGTTCTTC
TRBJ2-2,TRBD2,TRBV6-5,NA,CASSPSGANTGELFF,TGTGCCAGCAGTCCTAGCGGGGCGAACACCGGGGAGCTGTTTTTT
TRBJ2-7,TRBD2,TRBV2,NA,CASLGLADSYEQYF,TGTGCCAGCCTGGGACTAGCTGATTCCTACGAGCAGTACTTC
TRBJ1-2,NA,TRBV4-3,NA,CPSSQDRRGGYGYTF,TGCCCCAGCAGCCAAGACAGGAGGGGGGGGTATGGCTACACCTTC
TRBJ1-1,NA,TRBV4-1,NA,CASSQVMNTEAFF,TGCGCCAGCAGCCAAGTTATGAACACTGAAGCTTTCTTT
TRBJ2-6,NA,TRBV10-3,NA,CAISPRTVLFSGANVLTF,TGTGCCATCAGCCCAAGGACAGTTTTGTTCTCCGGGGCCAACGTCCTGACTTTC
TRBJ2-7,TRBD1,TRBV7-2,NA,CASSLARGSGGYEQYF,TGTGCCAGCAGCTTAGCCCGGGGCTCAGGGGGCTACGAGCAGTACTTC
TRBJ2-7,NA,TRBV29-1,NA,CSVEQGGSYEQYF,TGCAGCGTTGAACAGGGGGGATCCTACGAGCAGTACTTC
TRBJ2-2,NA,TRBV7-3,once,CASSLTRTGTGELFF,TGTGCCAGCAGCTTAACCAGAACGGGGACCGGGGAGCTGTTTTTT
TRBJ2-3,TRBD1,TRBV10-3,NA,CAIRYRDRGTDTQYF,TGTGCCATCAGGTACCGGGACAGGGGAACAGATACGCAGTATTTT
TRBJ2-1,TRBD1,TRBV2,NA,CASRGQGWSYNEQFF,TGTGCCAGCAGGGGACAGGGATGGTCCTACAATGAGCAGTTCTTC
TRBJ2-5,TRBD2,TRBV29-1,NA,CSVDPTSGRVETQYF,TGCAGCGTTGACCCTACTAGCGGGAGAGTAGAGACCCAGTACTTC
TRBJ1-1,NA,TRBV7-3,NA,CASSLRWGAEAFF,TGTGCCAGCAGCCTTAGGTGGGGAGCTGAAGCTTTCTTT
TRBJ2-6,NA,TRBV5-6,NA,CASILQGPLSSGANVLTF,TGTGCCAGCATCCTACAGGGCCCACTCTCCTCTGGGGCCAACGTCCTGACTTTC
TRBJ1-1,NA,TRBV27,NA,CASSSRGGTLGSAFF,TGTGCCAGCAGTTCCCGGGGGGGGACGTTGGGATCCGCTTTCTTT
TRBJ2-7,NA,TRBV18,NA,CASSPLWGVSSYEQYF,TGTGCCAGCTCACCCTTATGGGGGGTGAGCTCCTACGAGCAGTACTTC
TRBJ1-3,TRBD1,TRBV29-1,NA,CSVATGVDSGNTIYF,TGCAGCGTAGCGACAGGGGTTGACTCTGGAAACACCATATATTTT
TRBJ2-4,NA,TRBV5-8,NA,CASSPPPRDRGRDIQYF,TGTGCCAGCAGCCCCCCCCCGCGGGACCGTGGCCGGGACATTCAGTACTTC
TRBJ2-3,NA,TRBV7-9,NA,CSSSLGGGSTDTQYF,TGTTCCAGCAGCTTGGGGGGGGGCTCGACAGATACGCAGTATTTT
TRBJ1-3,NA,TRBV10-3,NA,CAISEGRGTGNTIYF,TGTGCCATCAGTGAGGGTAGGGGTACTGGAAACACCATATATTTT
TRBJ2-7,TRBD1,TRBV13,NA,CASSSGTGAYEQYF,TGTGCCAGCAGCTCCGGGACAGGAGCCTACGAGCAGTACTTC
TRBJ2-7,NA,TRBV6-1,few,CASSVIGLGNEQYF,TGTGCCAGCAGTGTGATCGGACTCGGTAACGAGCAGTACTTC
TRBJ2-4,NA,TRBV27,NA,CASSSYDRALAKNIQYF,TGTGCCAGCAGTTCCTACGACAGAGCCCTAGCCAAAAACATTCAGTACTTC
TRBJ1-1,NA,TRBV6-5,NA,CASRDDRPGAFF,TGTGCCAGCAGAGACGACAGGCCGGGAGCTTTCTTT
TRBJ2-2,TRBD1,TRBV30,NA,CAWDRGVAGELFF,TGTGCCTGGGACAGGGGAGTGGCCGGGGAGCTGTTTTTT
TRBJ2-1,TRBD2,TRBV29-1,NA,CSVDGGSSYNEQFF,TGCAGCGTTGACGGCGGGAGCTCCTACAATGAGCAGTTCTTC
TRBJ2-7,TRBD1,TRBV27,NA,CASSSDRGSSYEQYF,TGTGCCAGCAGTTCGGACAGGGGGTCCTCCTACGAGCAGTACTTC
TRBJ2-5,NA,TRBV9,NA,CASSVGRQETQYF,TGTGCCAGCAGCGTGGGCAGACAAGAGACCCAGTACTTC
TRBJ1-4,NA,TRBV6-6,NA,CASSNTQGATNEKLFF,TGTGCCAGCAGTAATACTCAAGGGGCTACTAATGAAAAACTGTTTTTT
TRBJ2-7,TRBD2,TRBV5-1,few,CASSPLAGGPNEQYF,TGCGCCAGCAGCCCCTTAGCGGGAGGGCCCAACGAGCAGTACTTC
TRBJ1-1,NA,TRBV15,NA,CATSRDRLNTEAFF,TGTGCCACCAGCAGAGACAGGTTGAACACTGAAGCTTTCTTT
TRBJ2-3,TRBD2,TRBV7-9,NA,CASSFTSGGTDTQYF,TGTGCCAGCAGCTTTACTAGCGGGGGCACAGATACGCAGTATTTT
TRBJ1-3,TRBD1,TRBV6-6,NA,CASANRDSGNTIYF,TGTGCCAGCGCCAATCGGGACAGCGGAAACACCATATATTTT
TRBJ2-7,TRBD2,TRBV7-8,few,CASSSTVYQREGQIDEQYF,TGTGCCAGCAGCTCGACCGTGTATCAGCGGGAGGGCCAGATTGACGAGCAGTACTTC